The 30 T cell receptor beta chains in this list originate from one sample, sequenced in a study of cytomegalovirus exposure and HLA in healthy donors (TCRdb year 2017). The library was made by the immunoSEQ multiplex PCR assay. For the multiplex PCR, a mixture combining 60 forward primers for TCR Vbeta segments and 13 reverse primers for TCR Jbeta segments was used. Entries here come from immuneACCESS through TCRdb and include only in-frame sequences with V and J called. Some clones fail to appear in such tables; in the studies checked, an unresolved V gene covers under half of the shortfall, and the cause of the remainder is unknown. The sample table lists 150,000 to 200,000 clones, about 86% of them with a count of one. The leading ten clones occupy about 1.7% of the sample. Sequenced sample: PBMCs. These TCRs come from a middle-aged man in good health and CMV-seropositive.

The gene calls are TRBV5-1 and TRBJ1-2; 7 nucleotides line up with TRBD1. Per germline, CDR1 SGHRS and CDR2 YFSETQ. CDR3 size: 14 residues. Losses at the gene ends were 3 bases for V and 3 bases for J; bases not matched to a gene: 5. CDR3 loop: CASSWDSLYYGYTF. CDR3 sequence (DNA): TGCGCCAGCAGCTGGGACAGCCTATACTATGGCTACACCTTC.

J is TRBJ2-1 and V is TRBV2, with a tentative D call TRBD2 (6 bases). Germline V gene data show CDR1 as SNHLY and CDR2 as FYNNEI. There are 15 residues in the CDR3. V gave up 6 bases and J gave up 9 bases, with 21 bases separating them. CDR3 in amino acids: CASRLEGGRLGEQFF. The CDR3 bases are TGTGCCAGCAGGCTGGAGGGCGGTCGACTTGGTGAGCAGTTCTTC.

This clone was seen only once. The rearrangement joins TRBV21-1 to TRBJ2-2; TRBD2 is the table's D call, not checked against the DNA. TRBV21-1 is classified as a pseudogene. The CDR3 spans 16 residues. CDR3 bases: TGTGCCAGCAGCAACCGGACTAGCGGCTACACCGGGGAGCTGTTTTTT. This translates into CASSNRTSGYTGELFF.

The chain is built from TRBV6-5 and TRBJ2-7; 11 nucleotides line up with TRBD2. Germline CDR1 is MNHEY and CDR2 is SVGAGI. Trimming at V came to 4 bases and at J to 1 base, leaving 0 bases not matched to a gene. The CDR3 consists of 14 residues. The CDR3 is CASSLAGGSYEQYF. The CDR3 DNA follows: TGTGCCAGCAGTTTAGCGGGAGGGTCCTACGAGCAGTACTTC.

V usage is TRBV5-1 and J usage is TRBJ2-1; 10 positions agree with TRBD2. Germline V gives CDR1 SGHRS, CDR2 YFSETQ. CDR3 length: 19 residues. The trim removed 0 bases at V and 4 bases at J, leaving 13 bases unmatched. The CDR3 spells CASSLARLAGALSYNEQFF. The DNA for the CDR3 is TGCGCCAGCAGCTTGGCTCGGCTAGCGGGAGCCCTATCGTACAATGAGCAGTTCTTC. Supplemented by reference TRBV5-1 and TRBJ2-1, the full variable domain reads KAGVTQTPRYLIKTRGQQVTLSCSPISGHRSVSWYQQTPGQGLQFLFEYFSETQRNKGNFPGRFSGRQFSNSRSEMNVSTLELGDSALYLCASSLARLAGALSYNEQFFGPGTRLTVL.

The J gene is TRBJ2-7, the V gene TRBV7-2; D not resolved. The germline V gene encodes CDR1 SGHTA and CDR2 FQGNSA. The V and J ends lost 6 bases and 0 bases respectively, with 9 bases between them. The CDR3 spans 13 residues. As DNA, the CDR3 is TGTGCCAGCAGTCTGGAGTACTCCTACGAGCAGTACTTC. The encoded protein is CASSLEYSYEQYF.

CDR3 sequence reads: CASSRSLPGQQSNYGYTF. The CDR3 bases are TGTGCCAGCAGCCGAAGCCTACCGGGACAGCAATCTAACTATGGCTACACCTTC. The chain is built from TRBV11-2 and TRBJ1-2, with TRBD1 matching over 7 bases. V gave up 5 bases and J gave up 0 bases; unmatched junction bases: 15. The CDR3 sequence is 18 residues long. The germline gives CDR1 SGHAT, CDR2 FQNNGV.

This clone was seen only once. The chain is built from TRBV10-3 and TRBJ2-5; D is possibly TRBD1 (6 bases). CDR1 is ENHRY and CDR2 is SYGVKD in the germline V gene. V was pared by 5 bases and J by 1 base, with 11 bases between. The CDR3 runs 14 residues. CDR3: CAISNYRAQETQYF. The CDR3 DNA reads TGTGCCATCAGTAATTACAGGGCCCAAGAGACCCAGTACTTC.

The J gene is TRBJ1-5, the V gene TRBV28; 7 nucleotides match TRBD1. The CDR3 consists of 13 residues. Germline V gives CDR1 MDHEN, CDR2 SYDVKM. The trim removed 8 bases at V and 7 bases at J, leaving 8 bases unmatched. This chain's CDR3 is CASGSQGLQPQHF. Here the CDR3 DNA reads TGTGCCAGCGGCTCACAGGGGCTACAGCCCCAGCATTTT.

This chain connects TRBV5-4 to TRBJ2-5, with D unclear. The CDR3 runs to 14 residues. The germline CDR1 and CDR2 sequences are SGHNT and YYREEE (reference sequence). V lost 0 bases, J lost 1 base, and 7 bases lay in between. The CDR3 loop is CASSLAVFQETQYF. The CDR3 nucleotides read TGTGCCAGCAGCTTGGCGGTCTTCCAAGAGACCCAGTACTTC.

The chain joins TRBV7-6 to TRBJ2-1; D unclear. CDR3 length: 14 residues. Trimming left V 1 base short and J 3 bases short, with 7 bases between. Germline lookup yields CDR1 SGHVS and CDR2 FNYEAQ. The CDR3 coding sequence is TGTGCCAGCAGCTTAGAAGCCTACTACAATGAGCAGTTCTTC. Residues: CASSLEAYYNEQFF.

The gene calls are TRBV19 and TRBJ2-4; possible D gene TRBD1, 6 bases. CDR1 and CDR2 (germline): LNHDA, SQIVND (reference sequence). V dropped 9 bases and J dropped 7 bases, with 13 bases sitting between them. CDR3 size: 12 residues. The CDR3 coding sequence is TGTGCCAGCACAGGGCTCGGGAACATTCAGTACTTC. Translated, it gives CASTGLGNIQYF.

V is TRBV7-9 and J is TRBJ1-1; D is possibly TRBD1 (6 bases). The CDR3 has 14 amino acids. Germline V CDR1 and CDR2: SEHNR, FQNEAQ (reference sequence). Deletions cut 2 bases from V and 8 bases from J, with 15 bases between. Written as DNA, the CDR3 is TGTGCCAGCAGCTTAACCGGGACATCCTCCGAAGCTTTCTTT. This codes for CASSLTGTSSEAFF.

The CDR3 is CASTMTGGNYGYTF. CDR3 nucleotide sequence: TGTGCCAGCACCATGACAGGGGGTAACTATGGCTACACCTTC. This chain connects TRBV7-2 to TRBJ1-2; TRBD1 aligns across 9 bases. Germline CDR1 is SGHTA and CDR2 is FQGNSA. The CDR3 has 14 amino acids. V lost 7 bases and J lost 1; bases outside the gene matches: 4.

CDR3 DNA: TGTGCCAGCAGCTTAGGATTTGGTACAGTCGATCAGCCCCAGCATTTT. Encoded protein: CASSLGFGTVDQPQHF. V usage is TRBV7-2 and J usage is TRBJ1-5; D not resolved. The V gene lost 1 base and the J gene lost 5 bases, with 15 bases spanning the gap. The CDR3 length is 16 residues. The germline V gene has CDR1 SGHTA and CDR2 FQGNSA.

This chain links TRBV7-2 with TRBJ2-7; tentative D call: TRBD1 (5 bases). V was trimmed by 5 bases and J by 2 bases, leaving 10 bases between them. The CDR3 spans 13 residues. Germline CDR1 and CDR2: SGHTA and FQGNSA. CDR3 nucleotide sequence: TGTGCCAGCAGCCCCAGGGTTACCTACGAGCAGTACTTC. The encoded protein is CASSPRVTYEQYF.

The chain joins TRBV2 to TRBJ1-1, with 7 bases lining up with TRBD1. This CDR3 comprises 13 residues. CDR1 is SNHLY, CDR2 FYNNEI, per germline. Germline trimming cut 8 bases from V and 2 bases from J; bases unmatched to any gene: 5. DNA for the CDR3: TGTGCCAGCGTACAGGGGTTAAACACTGAAGCTTTCTTT. Encoded protein: CASVQGLNTEAFF.

The genes are TRBV13 and TRBJ2-1; a weak D match, TRBD2 (6 bases). Germline CDR1 is PRHDT and CDR2 is FYEKMQ (reference sequence). Trimming cost V 5 bases and J 9 bases, with 17 bases left between them. The CDR3 covers 14 residues. The CDR3 region is CASSPRGTSSEQFF. In nucleotides, the CDR3 is TGTGCCAGCAGCCCAAGAGGGACTTCAAGTGAGCAGTTCTTC.

The chain carries TRBV9 and TRBJ1-1; a possible D gene is TRBD1 (6 bases). Germline-derived CDR1 and CDR2 are SGDLS and YYNGEE. CDR3 size: 14 residues. V shed 3 bases and J shed 0 bases, with 9 bases lying between them. The CDR3 spells CASSATGMNTEAFF. The CDR3 DNA reads TGTGCCAGCAGCGCGACAGGAATGAACACTGAAGCTTTCTTT.

The chain has TRBV9 and TRBJ2-3; 11 nucleotides agree with TRBD2. Germline V gene data show CDR1 as SGDLS and CDR2 as YYNGEE. The CDR3 extends over 16 amino acids. J was trimmed by 4 bases and V by 3 bases; bases with no gene match: 7. CDR3 amino acids: CASSGFSGRAPDTQYF. The CDR3 nucleotides read TGTGCCAGCAGCGGTTTTAGCGGGAGGGCCCCAGATACGCAGTATTTT. Full variable domain (outside the CDR3, taken from reference TRBV9 and TRBJ2-3): DSGVTQTPKHLITATGQRVTLRCSPRSGDLSVYWYQQSLDQGLQFLIQYYNGEERAKGNILERFSAQQFPDLHSELNLSSLELGDSALYFCASSGFSGRAPDTQYFGPGTRLTVL.

The chain uses TRBV5-8 and TRBJ1-2; 7 nucleotides match TRBD1. The CDR3 covers 16 residues. Germline V gives CDR1 SGHTS, CDR2 YDEGEE. V lost 4 bases to trimming and J lost 5 bases; unmatched junction nucleotides: 14. The CDR3 sequence is CASSPSGTEIGYGYTF. In nucleotides, the CDR3 is TGTGCCAGCAGCCCCTCCGGGACAGAGATTGGGTATGGCTACACCTTC.

The genes are TRBV4-3 and TRBJ2-5, with 7 bases matching TRBD1. Germline-derived CDR1 and CDR2 are LGHNA and YSLEER. The CDR3 loop spans 16 amino acids. J gave up 4 bases and V 0 bases, and 8 bases lay outside the gene matches. In DNA form, the CDR3 reads TGCGCCAGCAGCCAAGATGTAAGGGGGCTACGAGAGACCCAGTACTTC. Its protein product is CASSQDVRGLRETQYF.

The chain combines TRBV2 with TRBJ2-2, with 8 bases aligning to TRBD2. V lost 6 bases, J lost 0 bases, and 3 bases stayed unmatched. The length of the CDR3 is 15 residues. Germline V gives CDR1 SNHLY, CDR2 FYNNEI. CDR3 nucleotides: TGTGCCAGCAGAGGACTAGCAGCGAACACCGGGGAGCTGTTTTTT. It yields the protein CASRGLAANTGELFF.

The V and J genes are TRBV19 and TRBJ2-3, with D uncertain. CDR1 is LNHDA, CDR2 SQIVND, per germline (reference sequence). The CDR3 extends over 13 amino acids. V lost 5 bases, J lost 4 bases, and 10 bases lay in between. CDR3 coding DNA: TGTGCCAGTAGTCTCGGTCTGCCAGATACGCAGTATTTT. It yields the protein CASSLGLPDTQYF.

The V call is TRBV2, the J call TRBJ2-1; 13 nucleotides agree with TRBD2. Germline values: CDR1 SNHLY, CDR2 FYNNEI. Trimming took 6 bases from V and 7 from J; bases not matched to a gene: 3. The CDR3 sequence is 14 residues long. Written as DNA, the CDR3 is TGTGCCAGCAGGAGGACTAGCGGGAGTAATGAGCAGTTCTTC. The encoded protein is CASRRTSGSNEQFF.

This clone was picked up one time. The rearrangement links TRBV5-6 to TRBJ2-5; D may be TRBD2 (6 bases). Trimming pared 2 bases from V and 5 bases from J, leaving 13 bases between. Per the germline V gene, CDR1 is SGHDT and CDR2 is YYEEEE. The CDR3 covers 14 residues. CDR3 sequence reads: CASSLQGTLETQYF. In DNA, the CDR3 is TGTGCCAGCAGCTTACAAGGGACTTTGGAGACCCAGTACTTC.

This sequence joins TRBV5-1 and TRBJ1-4; 7 bases are shared with TRBD1. Germline V CDR1 and CDR2: SGHRS, YFSETQ. The CDR3 loop spans 14 amino acids. The junction had 6 bases not matched to a gene; V was cut back by 3 bases and J by 7 bases. CDR3 in DNA: TGCGCCAGCAGCTCTAGACAGGGAGGTGAAAAACTGTTTTTT. It encodes CASSSRQGGEKLFF.

This chain joins TRBV19 and TRBJ2-4; D is undetermined. Looked up from germline, CDR1 is LNHDA and CDR2 is SQIVND (reference sequence). V was pared by 5 bases and J by 0 bases, with 14 bases between. The CDR3 spans 16 residues. Written as DNA, the CDR3 is TGTGCCAGTAGTCCCCTAGAGCTCCTAGCCAAAAACATTCAGTACTTC. Translation: CASSPLELLAKNIQYF.

The V call is TRBV29-1, the J call TRBJ1-1; a possible D gene is TRBD1 (5 bases). The V and J ends lost 1 base and 1 base respectively, with 10 bases between them. Per the germline V gene, CDR1 is SQVTM and CDR2 is ANQGSEA. The length of the CDR3 is 14 residues. The DNA for the CDR3 is TGCAGCGTTGAAGGAGGTCAGGGGAACACTGAAGCTTTCTTT. It encodes CSVEGGQGNTEAFF.

The chain combines TRBV5-1 with TRBJ2-7; 7 positions agree with TRBD2. CDR3 length: 14 residues. V trimming: 4 bases; J trimming: 5 bases; junction bases outside the gene matches: 9. The germline V gene has CDR1 SGHRS and CDR2 YFSETQ. The CDR3 sequence: CASSISGNFHEQYF. CDR3 nucleotides: TGCGCCAGCAGCATCAGCGGGAACTTCCACGAGCAGTACTTC.